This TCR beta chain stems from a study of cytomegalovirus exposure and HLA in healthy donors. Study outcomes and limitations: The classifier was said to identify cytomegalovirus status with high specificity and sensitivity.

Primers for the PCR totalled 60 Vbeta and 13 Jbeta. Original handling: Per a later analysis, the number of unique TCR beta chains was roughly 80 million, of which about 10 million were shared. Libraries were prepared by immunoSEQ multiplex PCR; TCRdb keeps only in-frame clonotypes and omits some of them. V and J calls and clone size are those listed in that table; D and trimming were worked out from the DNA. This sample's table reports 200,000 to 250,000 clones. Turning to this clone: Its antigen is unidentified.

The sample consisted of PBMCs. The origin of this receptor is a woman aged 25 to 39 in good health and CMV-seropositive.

The CDR3 sequence: CASSPFAGPQETQYF. The CDR3 coding sequence is TGTGCCAGCTCACCTTTCGCGGGACCACAAGAGACCCAGTACTTC. The chain links TRBV18 to TRBJ2-5; D perhaps matches TRBD2 (6 bases). V was clipped by 3 bases and J by 2 bases, with 13 bases between them. Germline V gene sequence: CDR1 KGHSH, CDR2 LQKENI. CDR3 length: 15 residues.